This T cell receptor beta chain stems from a study of CD8+ T cells in alopecia areata. RNA, once extracted, was reverse transcribed into cDNA for use as the sequencing template. Produced via immunoSEQ multiplex PCR; TCRdb's table is partial and in-frame only. The sample yields 130,000 or so clones, around 87% seen once. This CDR3 has 14 residues. The germline gives CDR1 SGDLS, CDR2 YYNGEE. V dropped 3 bases and J dropped 6 bases, with 13 bases sitting between them. Treatment given: oral pan-JAK inhibitor, 5-10 mg twice daily. The sequence came from a human donor with alopecia areata. V gene TRBV9 combines with J gene TRBJ2-1, with a tentative D call TRBD2 (5 bases). Here the sequenced sample was CD8+ T cells sorted from blood, taken at week 4, from a patient treated with tofacitinib. CDR3 protein: CASSGPGSSNEQFF. The CDR3 nucleotides read TGTGCCAGCAGCGGACCGGGGAGCAGCAATGAGCAGTTCTTC.